The clone carrying this T cell receptor beta chain occurred once. Its antigen is unknown. This entry is derived from a study of cytomegalovirus exposure and HLA in healthy donors. The study's findings and limits: Solely CMV serostatus was available to characterize immune exposure.

Use of 60 Vbeta and 13 Jbeta primers characterized the PCR. Here immunoSEQ multiplex PCR was the method, and the copy in TCRdb shows in-frame clones only, minus some. The sample lists 90,000 to 150,000 clones, 60% to 85% occurring once. Germline V gene sequence: CDR1 LNHDA, CDR2 SQIVND (reference sequence). V was clipped by 5 bases and J by 4 bases, with 14 bases between them. The CDR3 is made up of 14 amino acids. J is TRBJ1-1 and V is TRBV19; no clear D gene. The clonotype was recovered from a woman between 40 and 55 years old in good health and CMV-seropositive. Sequencing was performed on PBMCs. CDR3 coding DNA: TGTGCCAGTAGTGTACTCGATTTTGGCACTGAAGCTTTCTTT. It yields the protein CASSVLDFGTEAFF. Using reference TRBV19 and TRBJ1-1 for the parts outside the CDR3, the full variable domain is DGGITQSPKYLFRKEGQNVTLSCEQNLNHDAMYWYRQDPGQGLRLIYYSQIVNDFQKGDIAEGYSVSREKKESFPLTVTSAQKNPTAFYLCASSVLDFGTEAFFGQGTRLTVV.